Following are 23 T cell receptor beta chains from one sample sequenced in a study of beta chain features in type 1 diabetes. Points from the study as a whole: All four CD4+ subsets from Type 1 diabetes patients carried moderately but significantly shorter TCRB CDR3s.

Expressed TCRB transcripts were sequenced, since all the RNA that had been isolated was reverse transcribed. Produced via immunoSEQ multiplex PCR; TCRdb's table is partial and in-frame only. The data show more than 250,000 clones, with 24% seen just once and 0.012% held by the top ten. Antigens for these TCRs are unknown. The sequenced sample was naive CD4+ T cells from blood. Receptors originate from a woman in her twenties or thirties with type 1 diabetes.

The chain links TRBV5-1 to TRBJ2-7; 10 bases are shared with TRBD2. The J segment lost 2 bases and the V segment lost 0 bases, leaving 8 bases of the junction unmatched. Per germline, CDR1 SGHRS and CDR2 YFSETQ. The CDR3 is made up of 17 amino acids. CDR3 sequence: CASSLASSGRLPYEQYF. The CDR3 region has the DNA TGCGCCAGCAGCTTGGCGTCTAGCGGGAGACTCCCCTACGAGCAGTACTTC.

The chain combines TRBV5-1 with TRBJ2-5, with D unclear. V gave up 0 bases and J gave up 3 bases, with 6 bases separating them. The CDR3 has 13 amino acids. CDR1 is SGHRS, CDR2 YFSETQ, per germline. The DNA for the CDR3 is TGCGCCAGCAGCTTGGTCCCCGAAGAGACCCAGTACTTC. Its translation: CASSLVPEETQYF. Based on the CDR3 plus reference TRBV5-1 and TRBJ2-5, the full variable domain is KAGVTQTPRYLIKTRGQQVTLSCSPISGHRSVSWYQQTPGQGLQFLFEYFSETQRNKGNFPGRFSGRQFSNSRSEMNVSTLELGDSALYLCASSLVPEETQYFGPGTRLLVL.

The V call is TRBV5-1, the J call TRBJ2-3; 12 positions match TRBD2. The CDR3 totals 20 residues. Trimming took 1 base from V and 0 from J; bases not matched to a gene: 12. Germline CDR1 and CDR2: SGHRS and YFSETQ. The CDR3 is CASSLSTSGRVAISTDTQYF. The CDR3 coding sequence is TGCGCCAGCAGCTTGTCGACTAGCGGGAGAGTCGCGATTAGCACAGATACGCAGTATTTT.

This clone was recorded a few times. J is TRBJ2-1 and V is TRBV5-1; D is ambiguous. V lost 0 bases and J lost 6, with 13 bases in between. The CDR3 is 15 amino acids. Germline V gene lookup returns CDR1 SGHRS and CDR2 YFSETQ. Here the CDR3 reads CASSLVGGEFNEQFF. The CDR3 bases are TGCGCCAGCAGCTTGGTCGGCGGCGAGTTCAATGAGCAGTTCTTC.

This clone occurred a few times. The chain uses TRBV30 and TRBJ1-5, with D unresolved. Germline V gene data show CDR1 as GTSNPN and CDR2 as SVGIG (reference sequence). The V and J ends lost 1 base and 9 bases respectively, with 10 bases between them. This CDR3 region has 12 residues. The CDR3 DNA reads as TGTGCCTGGAGTGCCGCGGGTTCGCCCCAGCATTTT. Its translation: CAWSAAGSPQHF. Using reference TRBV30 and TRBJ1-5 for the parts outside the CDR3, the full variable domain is SQTIHQWPATLVQPVGSPLSLECTVEGTSNPNLYWYRQAAGRGLQLLFYSVGIGQISSEVPQNLSASRPQDRQFILSSKKLLLSDSGFYLCAWSAAGSPQHFGDGTRLSIL.

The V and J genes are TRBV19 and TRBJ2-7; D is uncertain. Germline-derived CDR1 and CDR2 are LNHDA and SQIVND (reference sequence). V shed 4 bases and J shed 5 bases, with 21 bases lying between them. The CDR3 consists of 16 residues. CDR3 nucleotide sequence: TGTGCCAGTAGTACCGACCTCTTGGCAGGCACAAACGAGCAGTACTTC. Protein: CASSTDLLAGTNEQYF.

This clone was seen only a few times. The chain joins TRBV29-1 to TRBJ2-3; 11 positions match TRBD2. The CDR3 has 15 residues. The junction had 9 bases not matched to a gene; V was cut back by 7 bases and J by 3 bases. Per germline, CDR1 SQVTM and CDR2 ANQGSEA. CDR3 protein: CSASPTSGRTDTQYF. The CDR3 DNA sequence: TGCAGCGCCTCACCCACTAGCGGGAGAACAGATACGCAGTATTTT.

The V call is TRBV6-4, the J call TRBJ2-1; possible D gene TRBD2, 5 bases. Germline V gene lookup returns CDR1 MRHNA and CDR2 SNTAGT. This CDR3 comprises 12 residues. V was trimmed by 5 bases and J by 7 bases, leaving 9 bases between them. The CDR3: CASSNTRNEQFF. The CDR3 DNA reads TGTGCCAGCAGTAACACTAGAAATGAGCAGTTCTTC.

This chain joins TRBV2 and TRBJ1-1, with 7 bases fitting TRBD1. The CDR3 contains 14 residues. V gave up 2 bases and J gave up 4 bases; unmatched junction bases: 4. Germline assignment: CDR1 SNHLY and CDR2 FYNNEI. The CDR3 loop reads CASSEQGVGTEAFF. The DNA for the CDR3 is TGTGCCAGCAGTGAACAGGGGGTAGGCACTGAAGCTTTCTTT.

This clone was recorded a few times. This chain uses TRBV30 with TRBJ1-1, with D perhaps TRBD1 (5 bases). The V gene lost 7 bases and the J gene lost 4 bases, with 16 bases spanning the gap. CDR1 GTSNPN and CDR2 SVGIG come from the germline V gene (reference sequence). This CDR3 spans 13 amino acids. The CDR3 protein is CASLDSGSTEAFF. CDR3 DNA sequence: TGTGCCTCCCTTGACAGTGGCTCCACTGAAGCTTTCTTT.

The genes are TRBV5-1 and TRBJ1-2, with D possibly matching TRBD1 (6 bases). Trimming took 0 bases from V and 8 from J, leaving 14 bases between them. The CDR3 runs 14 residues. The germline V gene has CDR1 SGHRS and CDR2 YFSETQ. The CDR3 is CASSLEGGFGGYTF. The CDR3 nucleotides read TGCGCCAGCAGCTTGGAGGGGGGGTTTGGAGGCTACACCTTC.

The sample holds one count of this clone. CDR3 protein: CASSAPHRVEGYTF. In nucleotides, the CDR3 is TGTGCCAGCAGCGCTCCCCACAGGGTAGAGGGCTACACCTTC. The chain links TRBV9 to TRBJ1-2; possible D gene TRBD1, 6 bases. Trimming took 3 bases from V and 8 from J, leaving 17 bases between them. Germline-derived CDR1 and CDR2 are SGDLS and YYNGEE. The CDR3 contains 14 residues.

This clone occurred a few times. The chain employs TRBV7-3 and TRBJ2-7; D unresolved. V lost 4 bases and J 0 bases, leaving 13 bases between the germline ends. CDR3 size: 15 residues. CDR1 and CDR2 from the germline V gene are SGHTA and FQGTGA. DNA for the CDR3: TGTGCCAGCAGCTCCCAACCAGGTATCTCCTACGAGCAGTACTTC. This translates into CASSSQPGISYEQYF. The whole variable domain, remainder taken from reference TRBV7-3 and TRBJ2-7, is GAGVSQTPSNKVTEKGKYVELRCDPISGHTALYWYRQSLGQGPEFLIYFQGTGAADDSGLPNDRFFAVRPEGSVSTLKIQRTERGDSAVYLCASSSQPGISYEQYFGPGTRLTVT.

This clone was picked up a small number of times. CDR3 nucleotide sequence: TGCGCCAGCAGTACGGGCGGGAGTACAGATACGCAGTATTTT. It codes for CASSTGGSTDTQYF. The V gene is TRBV5-1, the J gene TRBJ2-3; 7 positions agree with TRBD2. The CDR3 length is 14 residues. Germline CDR1 is SGHRS and CDR2 is YFSETQ. The ends lost 5 bases at V and 3 bases at J; junction bases unmatched: 6.

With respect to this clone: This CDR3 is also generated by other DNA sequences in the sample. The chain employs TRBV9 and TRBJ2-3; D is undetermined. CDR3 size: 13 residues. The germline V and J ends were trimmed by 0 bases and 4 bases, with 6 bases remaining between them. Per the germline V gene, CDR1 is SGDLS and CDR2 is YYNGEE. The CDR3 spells CASSVGRADTQYF. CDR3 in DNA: TGTGCCAGCAGCGTAGGGAGAGCAGATACGCAGTATTTT.

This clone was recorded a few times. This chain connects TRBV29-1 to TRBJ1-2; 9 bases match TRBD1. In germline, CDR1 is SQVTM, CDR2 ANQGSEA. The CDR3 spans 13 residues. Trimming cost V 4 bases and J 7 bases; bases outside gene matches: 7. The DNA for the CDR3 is TGCAGCGTTGTATTCGGACAGGGGTTTGGCTACACCTTC. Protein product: CSVVFGQGFGYTF.

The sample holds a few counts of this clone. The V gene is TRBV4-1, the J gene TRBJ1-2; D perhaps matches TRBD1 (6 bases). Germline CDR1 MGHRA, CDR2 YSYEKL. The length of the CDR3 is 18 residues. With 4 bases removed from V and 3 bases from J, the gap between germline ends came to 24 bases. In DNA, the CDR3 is TGCGCCAGCAGCCTAAGAGGGGGTCCAGGACGCGGTCACTATGGCTACACCTTC. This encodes CASSLRGGPGRGHYGYTF.

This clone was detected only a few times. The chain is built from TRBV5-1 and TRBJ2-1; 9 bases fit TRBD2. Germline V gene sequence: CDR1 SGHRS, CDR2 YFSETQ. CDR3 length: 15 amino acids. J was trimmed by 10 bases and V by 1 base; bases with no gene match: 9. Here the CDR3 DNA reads TGCGCCAGCAGCTTGTCGGCTAGCGGGATGGGGGAGCAGTTCTTC. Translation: CASSLSASGMGEQFF.

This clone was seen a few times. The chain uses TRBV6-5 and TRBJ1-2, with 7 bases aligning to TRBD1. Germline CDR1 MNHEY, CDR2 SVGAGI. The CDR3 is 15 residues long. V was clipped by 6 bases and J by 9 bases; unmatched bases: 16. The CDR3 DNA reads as TGTGCCAGCAGCCGAATCTCGACAGGGTCTCTTAGCTACACCTTC. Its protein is CASSRISTGSLSYTF.

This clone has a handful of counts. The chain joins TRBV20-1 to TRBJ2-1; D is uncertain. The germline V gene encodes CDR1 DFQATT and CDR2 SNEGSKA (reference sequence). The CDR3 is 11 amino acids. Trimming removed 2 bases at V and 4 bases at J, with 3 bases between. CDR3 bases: TGCAGTGCTAGACGGTACAATGAGCAGTTCTTC. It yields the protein CSARRYNEQFF.

The CDR3 coding sequence is TGTGCCAGTAGTATCTCCCTTAGCAATCAGCCCCAGCATTTT. This sequence encodes CASSISLSNQPQHF. The gene calls are TRBV19 and TRBJ1-5; unclear D gene. The V gene's germline CDR1 is LNHDA and CDR2 SQIVND (reference sequence). This CDR3 is built from 14 residues. V gave up 3 bases and J gave up 0 bases, with 6 bases separating them.

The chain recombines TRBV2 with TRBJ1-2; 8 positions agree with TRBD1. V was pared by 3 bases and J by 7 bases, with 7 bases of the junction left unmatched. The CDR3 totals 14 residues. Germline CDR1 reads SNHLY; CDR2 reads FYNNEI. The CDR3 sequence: CASSDMDRAGGYTF. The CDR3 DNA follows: TGTGCCAGCAGTGACATGGACAGGGCGGGTGGCTACACCTTC.

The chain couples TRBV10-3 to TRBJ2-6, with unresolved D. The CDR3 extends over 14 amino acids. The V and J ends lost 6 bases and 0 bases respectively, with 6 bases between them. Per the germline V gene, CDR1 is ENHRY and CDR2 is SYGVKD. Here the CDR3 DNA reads TGTGCCATCAGCTACAGCTCTGGGGCCAACGTCCTGACTTTC. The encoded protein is CAISYSSGANVLTF.